These T cell receptor beta chains were read from a single sample in a study of T cell changes during pregnancy in multiple sclerosis. The method was immunoSEQ multiplex PCR; TCRdb's version includes in-frame clones alone and lacks a portion of them. This sample has approximately 20,000 clones, with about 89% found just once. The source material was CD8+ T cells from peripheral blood mononuclear cells, sampled in the second trimester of pregnancy. These receptors were taken from a female donor in good health, enrolled as a control in a pregnancy study. Both conserved end residues are part of each CDR3. A D gene is named only where the DNA matches it firmly. Only some rows state a clone size, as once, few, many or a class for expanded clones.

D gene	V gene	clone size	J gene	CDR3 length	CDR3 protein	CDR3 DNA
TRBD1	TRBV5-5	NA	TRBJ2-7	15	CASTLTGTGGYEQYF	TGTGCCAGCACCCTCACCGGGACAGGGGGCTACGAGCAGTACTTC
TRBD2	TRBV28	NA	TRBJ2-1	15	CASGLAGGSYNEQFF	TGTGCCAGCGGACTAGCGGGAGGCTCCTACAATGAGCAGTTCTTC
NA	TRBV28	NA	TRBJ2-3	12	CASRRDLDTQYF	TGTGCCAGCAGGAGGGACTTAGATACGCAGTATTTT
TRBD1	TRBV7-6	once	TRBJ1-2	13	CASSLGTGYGYTF	TGTGCCAGCAGCTTAGGGACAGGCTATGGCTACACCTTC
TRBD1	TRBV4-1	NA	TRBJ1-2	17	CASSPPVTGQYNYGYTF	TGCGCCAGCAGCCCTCCCGTAACGGGACAGTATAACTATGGCTACACCTTC
TRBD1	TRBV15	NA	TRBJ1-6	14	CATSRDRGNSPLHF	TGTGCCACCAGCAGAGACAGGGGGAATTCACCCCTCCACTTT
NA	TRBV2	medium-sized	TRBJ2-2	15	CASSSQKVSPGELFF	TGTGCCAGCAGCTCCCAGAAGGTTAGCCCCGGGGAGCTGTTTTTT
TRBD2	TRBV11-2	few	TRBJ2-1	18	CASSIPPSGRALYNEQFF	TGTGCCAGCAGCATACCCCCTAGCGGGAGGGCCCTCTACAATGAGCAGTTCTTC
NA	TRBV6-4	NA	TRBJ2-1	15	CASSDSINRPNEQFF	TGTGCCAGCAGTGACTCGATAAACAGGCCCAATGAGCAGTTCTTC
TRBD1	TRBV4-2	NA	TRBJ2-5	15	CASSQETGGGETQYF	TGTGCCAGCAGCCAAGAGACAGGGGGCGGGGAGACCCAGTACTTC
TRBD2	TRBV7-9	NA	TRBJ2-1	15	CASSEGLAGGTEQFF	TGTGCCAGCAGCGAGGGACTAGCGGGAGGAACTGAGCAGTTCTTC
NA	TRBV6-5	few	TRBJ1-1	12	CASRDVGQEAFF	TGTGCCAGCAGAGACGTTGGACAGGAAGCTTTCTTT
NA	TRBV27	NA	TRBJ2-1	11	CASSSRLEQFF	TGTGCCAGCAGTTCCCGGTTAGAGCAGTTCTTC
TRBD1	TRBV30	once	TRBJ1-6	14	CAWRSGTGFSPLHF	TGTGCCTGGAGGTCCGGGACAGGCTTTTCACCCCTCCACTTT
NA	TRBV21-1	NA	TRBJ2-5	15	CASSSEATGRETQYF	TGTGCCAGCAGCTCGGAAGCGACGGGGAGAGAGACCCAGTACTTC
NA	TRBV2	NA	TRBJ2-7	16	CASSVRLLLAAPEQYF	TGTGCCAGCAGTGTTAGGCTACTATTAGCGGCGCCCGAGCAGTACTTC
NA	TRBV7-9	NA	TRBJ2-1	12	CASSSGLYEQFF	TGTGCCAGCAGCTCCGGACTCTATGAGCAGTTCTTC
NA	TRBV4-2	NA	TRBJ2-7	15	CASSQDGGAADEQYF	TGTGCCAGCAGCCAAGACGGGGGAGCTGCCGACGAGCAGTACTTC
TRBD1	TRBV7-6	NA	TRBJ2-7	16	CASSLGSGTGLKEQYF	TGTGCCAGCAGCTTAGGGTCCGGGACAGGGTTGAAGGAGCAGTACTTC
TRBD2	TRBV2	NA	TRBJ2-7	10	CAIFSGEQYF	TGTGCCATCTTTAGCGGGGAGCAGTACTTC
TRBD1	TRBV27	NA	TRBJ2-2	18	CASSLSAGDRGLTGELFF	TGTGCCAGCAGTTTATCCGCGGGGGACAGGGGTTTGACCGGGGAGCTGTTTTTT
NA	TRBV7-8	once	TRBJ1-3	15	CASSAQVSSGNTIYF	TGTGCCAGCAGCGCACAGGTTAGCTCTGGAAACACCATATATTTT
NA	TRBV27	NA	TRBJ2-1	14	CASSIISSYNEQFF	TGTGCCAGCAGTATCATTAGCAGCTACAATGAGCAGTTCTTC
TRBD2	TRBV7-6	NA	TRBJ2-3	14	CASSKGAGTDTQYF	TGTGCCAGCTCAAAGGGAGCGGGAACAGATACGCAGTATTTT
TRBD1	TRBV5-6	NA	TRBJ2-1	15	CASSPTGGGWNEQFF	TGTGCCAGCAGCCCCACAGGGGGCGGTTGGAATGAGCAGTTCTTC
NA	TRBV5-4	NA	TRBJ2-2	14	CASSPTGGTGELFF	TGTGCCAGCAGCCCGACTGGCGGCACCGGGGAGCTGTTTTTT
TRBD2	TRBV6-1	NA	TRBJ2-1	15	CASSVLRGAPNEQFF	TGTGCCAGCAGTGTACTGCGGGGGGCCCCTAATGAGCAGTTCTTC
TRBD1	TRBV28	NA	TRBJ2-7	16	CASSSLRTGASYEQYF	TGTGCCAGCAGTAGTCTCCGGACAGGGGCCTCCTACGAGCAGTACTTC
TRBD1	TRBV19	NA	TRBJ1-1	14	CASRQQGLRTEAFF	TGTGCCAGTAGGCAACAGGGGTTACGCACTGAAGCTTTCTTT
TRBD1	TRBV5-6	NA	TRBJ1-1	14	CASSFGSGGRGAFF	TGTGCCAGCAGCTTTGGGTCAGGGGGGCGAGGGGCTTTCTTT